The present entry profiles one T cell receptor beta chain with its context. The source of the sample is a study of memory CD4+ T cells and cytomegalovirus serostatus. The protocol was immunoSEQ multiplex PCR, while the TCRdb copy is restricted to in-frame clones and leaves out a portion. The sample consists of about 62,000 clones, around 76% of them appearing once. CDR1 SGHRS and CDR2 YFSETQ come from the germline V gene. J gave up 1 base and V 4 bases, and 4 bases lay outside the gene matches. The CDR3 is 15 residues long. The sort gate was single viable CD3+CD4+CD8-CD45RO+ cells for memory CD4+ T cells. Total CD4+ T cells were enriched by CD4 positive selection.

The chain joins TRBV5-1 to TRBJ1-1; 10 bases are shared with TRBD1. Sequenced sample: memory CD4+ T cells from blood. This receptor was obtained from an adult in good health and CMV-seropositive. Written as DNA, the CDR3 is TGCGCCAGCAGCCAAAGACAGGGGGCGAACACTGAAGCTTTCTTT. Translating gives CASSQRQGANTEAFF.